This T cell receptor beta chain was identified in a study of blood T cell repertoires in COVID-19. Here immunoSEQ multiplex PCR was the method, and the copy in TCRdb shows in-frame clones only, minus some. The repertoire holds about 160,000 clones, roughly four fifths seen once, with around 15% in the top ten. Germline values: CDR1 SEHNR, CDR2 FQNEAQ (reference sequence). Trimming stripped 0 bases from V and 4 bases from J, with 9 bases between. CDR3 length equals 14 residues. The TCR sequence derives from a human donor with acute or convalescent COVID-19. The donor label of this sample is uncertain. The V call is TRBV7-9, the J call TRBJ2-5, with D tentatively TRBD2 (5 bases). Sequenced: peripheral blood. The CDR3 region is CASSLAVRGETQYF. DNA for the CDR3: TGTGCCAGCAGCTTAGCAGTCCGGGGAGAGACCCAGTACTTC.